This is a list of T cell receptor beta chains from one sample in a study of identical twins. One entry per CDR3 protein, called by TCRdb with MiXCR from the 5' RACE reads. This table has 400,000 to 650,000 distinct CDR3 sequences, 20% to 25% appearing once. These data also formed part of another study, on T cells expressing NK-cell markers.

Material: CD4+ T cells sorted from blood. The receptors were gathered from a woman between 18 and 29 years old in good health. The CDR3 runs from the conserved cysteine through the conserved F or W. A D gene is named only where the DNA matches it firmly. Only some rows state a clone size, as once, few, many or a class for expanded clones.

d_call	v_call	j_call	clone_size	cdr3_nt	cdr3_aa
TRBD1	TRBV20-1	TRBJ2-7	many	TGCAGTGCTACTTACCCCGGGACAGGGTCCGAGCAGTACTTC	CSATYPGTGSEQYF
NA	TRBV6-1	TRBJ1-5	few	TGTGCCAGCAGCAACGGACGGCAGGGGCAGCCCCAGCATTTT	CASSNGRQGQPQHF
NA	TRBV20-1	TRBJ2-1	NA	TGCAGTGCTCGGCGAGGGGAGTACAATGAGCAGTTCTTC	CSARRGEYNEQFF
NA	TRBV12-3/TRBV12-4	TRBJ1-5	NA	TGTGCCAGCAGTTTTAGGGTCCACGGGGAGCCCCAGCATTTT	CASSFRVHGEPQHF
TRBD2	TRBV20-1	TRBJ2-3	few	TGCAGTGCTAGATTAGCGGGAGTTGTAGATACGCAGTATTTT	CSARLAGVVDTQYF
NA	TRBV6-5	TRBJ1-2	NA	TGTGCCAGCAGTTACGGTCTAGGGGGTAATGGCTACACCTTC	CASSYGLGGNGYTF
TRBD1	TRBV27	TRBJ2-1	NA	TGTGCCAGCAGTTTGAGGGACAGGGCCTACAATGAGCAGTTCTTC	CASSLRDRAYNEQFF
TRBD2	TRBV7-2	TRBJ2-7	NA	TGTGCCAGCAGGGGAGGACTAGAGAACTACGAGCAGTACTTC	CASRGGLENYEQYF
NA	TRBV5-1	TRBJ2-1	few	TGCGCCAGCAGGGGGGTTAGTTCCTACAATGAGCAGTTCTTC	CASRGVSSYNEQFF
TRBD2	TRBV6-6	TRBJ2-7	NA	TGTGCCAGCACCACGGGACTAGCTAGGGAGCAGTACTTC	CASTTGLAREQYF
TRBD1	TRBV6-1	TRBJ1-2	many	TGTGCCAGCAGTGGAGGGCAGGGGGTAACCTACTATGGCTACACCTTC	CASSGGQGVTYYGYTF
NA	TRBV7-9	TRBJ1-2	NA	TGTGCCAGCAGCTATACTCTCCCGATGACCTATGGCTACACCTTC	CASSYTLPMTYGYTF
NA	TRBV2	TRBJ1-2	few	TGTGCCAGCAGCCCCGGAGGGGACTATGGCTACACCTTC	CASSPGGDYGYTF
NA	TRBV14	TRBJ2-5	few	TGTGCCAGCAGCCAAGATTTTGTGGAGACCCAGTACTTC	CASSQDFVETQYF
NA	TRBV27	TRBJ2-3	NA	TGTGCCAGCAGTTCCCCAACTAGTATGGCAGATACGCAGTATTTT	CASSSPTSMADTQYF
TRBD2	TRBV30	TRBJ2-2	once	TGTGCCTGGCGGGGGAGGGGTTTAAGGGCCGGGGAGCTGTTTTTT	CAWRGRGLRAGELFF